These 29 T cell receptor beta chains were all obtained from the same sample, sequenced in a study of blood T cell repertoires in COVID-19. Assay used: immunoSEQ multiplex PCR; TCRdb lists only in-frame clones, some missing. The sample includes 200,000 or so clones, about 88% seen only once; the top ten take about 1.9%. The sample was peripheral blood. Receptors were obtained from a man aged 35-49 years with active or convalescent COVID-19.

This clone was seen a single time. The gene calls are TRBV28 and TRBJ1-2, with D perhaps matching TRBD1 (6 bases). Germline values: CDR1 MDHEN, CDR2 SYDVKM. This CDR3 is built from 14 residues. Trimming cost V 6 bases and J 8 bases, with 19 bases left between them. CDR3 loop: CASRADQGLRGYTF. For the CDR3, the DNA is TGTGCCAGCAGGGCAGATCAGGGGTTAAGAGGCTACACCTTC.

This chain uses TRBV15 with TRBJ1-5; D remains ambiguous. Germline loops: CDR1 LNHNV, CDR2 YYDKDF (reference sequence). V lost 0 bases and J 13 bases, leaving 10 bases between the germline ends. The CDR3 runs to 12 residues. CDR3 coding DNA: TGTGCCACCAGCAGAGATCGGGAAAAACAGCATTTT. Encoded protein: CATSRDREKQHF. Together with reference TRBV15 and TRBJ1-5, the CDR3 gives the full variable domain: DAMVIQNPRYQVTQFGKPVTLSCSQTLNHNVMYWYQQKSSQAPKLLFHYYDKDFNNEADTPDNFQSRRPNTSFCFLDIRSPGLGDTAMYLCATSRDREKQHFGDGTRLSIL.

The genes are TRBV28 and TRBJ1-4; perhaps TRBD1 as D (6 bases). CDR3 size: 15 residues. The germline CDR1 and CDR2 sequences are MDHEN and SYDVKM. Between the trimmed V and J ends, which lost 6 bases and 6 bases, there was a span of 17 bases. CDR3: CASSYRAPGDEKLFF. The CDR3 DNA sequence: TGTGCCAGCAGCTACCGGGCCCCAGGGGATGAAAAACTGTTTTTT. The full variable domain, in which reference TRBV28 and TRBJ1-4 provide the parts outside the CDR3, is DVKVTQSSRYLVKRTGEKVFLECVQDMDHENMFWYRQDPGLGLRLIYFSYDVKMKEKGDIPEGYSVSREKKERFSLILESASTNQTSMYLCASSYRAPGDEKLFFGSGTQLSVL.

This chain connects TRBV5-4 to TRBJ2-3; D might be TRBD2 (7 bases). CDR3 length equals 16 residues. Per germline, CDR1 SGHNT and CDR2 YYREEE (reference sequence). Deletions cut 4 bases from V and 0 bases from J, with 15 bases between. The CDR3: CASSSGTLRSTDTQYF. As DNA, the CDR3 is TGTGCCAGCAGCAGCGGGACACTACGAAGCACAGATACGCAGTATTTT.

Here the CDR3 DNA reads TGTGCCAGCATCATCGCTCAGGGTCGGGTGCAGGGCTACACCTTC. This translates into CASIIAQGRVQGYTF. J is TRBJ1-2 and V is TRBV7-9; D may be TRBD1 (5 bases). Germline V gene data show CDR1 as SEHNR and CDR2 as FQNEAQ (reference sequence). This CDR3 comprises 15 residues. Trimming stripped 7 bases from V and 8 bases from J, with 23 bases between.

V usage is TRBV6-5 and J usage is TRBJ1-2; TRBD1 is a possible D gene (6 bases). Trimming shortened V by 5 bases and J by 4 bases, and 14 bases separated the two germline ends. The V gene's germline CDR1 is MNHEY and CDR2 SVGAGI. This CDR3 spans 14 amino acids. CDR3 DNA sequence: TGTGCCAGCAGTCCCTATCAGGGGACCTATGGCTACACCTTC. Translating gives CASSPYQGTYGYTF.

CDR3 loop: CASSLLRMDTQYF. CDR3 DNA sequence: TGTGCCAGCAGCCTACTCAGGATGGATACGCAGTATTTT. The chain couples TRBV6-5 to TRBJ2-3, with D unclear. The CDR3 runs 13 residues. V was cut by 6 bases and J by 6 bases, with 13 bases left in between. CDR1 and CDR2 (germline): MNHEY, SVGAGI.

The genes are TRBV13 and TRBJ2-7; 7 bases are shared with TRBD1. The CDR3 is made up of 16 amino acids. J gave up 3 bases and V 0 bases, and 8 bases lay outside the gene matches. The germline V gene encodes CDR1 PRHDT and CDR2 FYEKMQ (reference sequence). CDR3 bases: TGTGCCAGCAGCTTAGGAGGACAGGTTCGGGACTACGAGCAGTACTTC. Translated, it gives CASSLGGQVRDYEQYF.

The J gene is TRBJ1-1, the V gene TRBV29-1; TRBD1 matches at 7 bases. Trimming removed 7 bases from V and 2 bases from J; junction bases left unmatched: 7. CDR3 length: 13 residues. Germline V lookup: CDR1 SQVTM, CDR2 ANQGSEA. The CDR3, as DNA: TGCAGCGGGAAGACAGGGCTAAACACTGAAGCTTTCTTT. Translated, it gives CSGKTGLNTEAFF.

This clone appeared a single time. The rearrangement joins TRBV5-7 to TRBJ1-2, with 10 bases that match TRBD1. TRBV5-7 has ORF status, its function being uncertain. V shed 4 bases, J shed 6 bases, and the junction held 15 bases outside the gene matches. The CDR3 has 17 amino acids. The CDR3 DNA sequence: TGTGCCAGCAGCCCTCTCCCCACCGGGACAGGGGCTAATGGCTACACCTTC. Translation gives CASSPLPTGTGANGYTF.

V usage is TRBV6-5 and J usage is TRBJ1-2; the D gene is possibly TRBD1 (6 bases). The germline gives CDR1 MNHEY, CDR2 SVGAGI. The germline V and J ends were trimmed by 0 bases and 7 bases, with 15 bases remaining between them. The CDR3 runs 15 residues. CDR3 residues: CASSYSNRVSAGYTF. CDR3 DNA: TGTGCCAGCAGTTACTCGAACAGGGTCTCTGCTGGCTACACCTTC.

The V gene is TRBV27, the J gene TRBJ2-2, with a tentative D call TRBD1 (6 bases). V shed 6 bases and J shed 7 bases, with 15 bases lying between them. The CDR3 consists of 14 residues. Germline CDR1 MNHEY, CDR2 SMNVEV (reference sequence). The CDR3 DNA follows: TGTGCCAGCAGCCTGCAGGGGATAAACGGGGAGCTGTTTTTT. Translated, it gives CASSLQGINGELFF.

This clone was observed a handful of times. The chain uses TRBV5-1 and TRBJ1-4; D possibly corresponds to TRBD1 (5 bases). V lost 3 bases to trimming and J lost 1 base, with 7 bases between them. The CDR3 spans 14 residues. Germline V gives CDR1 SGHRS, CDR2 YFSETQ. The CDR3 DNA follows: TGCGCCAGCAGCTGGGGGGAAACTAATGAAAAACTGTTTTTT. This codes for CASSWGETNEKLFF.

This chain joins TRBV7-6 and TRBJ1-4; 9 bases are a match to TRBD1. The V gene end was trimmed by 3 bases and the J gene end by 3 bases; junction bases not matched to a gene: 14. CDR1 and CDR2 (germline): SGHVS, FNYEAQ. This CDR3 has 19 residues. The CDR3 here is CASSFRPGQGRTANEKLFF. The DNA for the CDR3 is TGTGCCAGCAGCTTTAGGCCGGGACAGGGAAGAACGGCTAATGAAAAACTGTTTTTT.

The CDR3 sequence is CATTGENEKLFF. The CDR3 nucleotides are TGTGCCACGACAGGTGAAAATGAAAAACTGTTTTTT. The V gene is TRBV12-3 or TRBV12-4, the J gene TRBJ1-4; possibly TRBD1 for D (6 bases). This CDR3 region has 12 residues. V was clipped by 10 bases and J by 5 bases, with 11 bases between them.

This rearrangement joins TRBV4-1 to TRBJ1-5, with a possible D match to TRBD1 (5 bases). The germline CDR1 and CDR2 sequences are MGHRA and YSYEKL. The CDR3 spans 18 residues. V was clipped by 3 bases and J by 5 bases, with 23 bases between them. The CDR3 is CASSQDGTQGRVHQPQHF. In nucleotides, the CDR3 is TGCGCCAGCAGCCAGGATGGAACGCAGGGCAGGGTGCATCAGCCCCAGCATTTT.

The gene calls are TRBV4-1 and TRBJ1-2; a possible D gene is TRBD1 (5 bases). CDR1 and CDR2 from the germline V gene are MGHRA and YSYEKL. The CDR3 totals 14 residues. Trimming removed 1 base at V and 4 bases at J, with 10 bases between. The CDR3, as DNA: TGCGCCAGCAGCCAAGTGCCAGGGCCCTATGGCTACACCTTC. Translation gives CASSQVPGPYGYTF.

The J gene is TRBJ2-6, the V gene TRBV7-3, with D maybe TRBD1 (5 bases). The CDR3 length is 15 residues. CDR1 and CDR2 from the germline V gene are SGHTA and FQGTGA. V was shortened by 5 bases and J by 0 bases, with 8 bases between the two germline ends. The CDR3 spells CASSLDSSGANVLTF. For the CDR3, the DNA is TGTGCCAGCAGCCTCGACAGCTCTGGGGCCAACGTCCTGACTTTC.

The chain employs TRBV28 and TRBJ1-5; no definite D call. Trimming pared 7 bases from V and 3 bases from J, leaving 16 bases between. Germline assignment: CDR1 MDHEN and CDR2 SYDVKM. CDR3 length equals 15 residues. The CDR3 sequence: CASTDPPGFNQPQHF. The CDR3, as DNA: TGTGCCAGCACCGATCCTCCGGGGTTCAATCAGCCCCAGCATTTT.

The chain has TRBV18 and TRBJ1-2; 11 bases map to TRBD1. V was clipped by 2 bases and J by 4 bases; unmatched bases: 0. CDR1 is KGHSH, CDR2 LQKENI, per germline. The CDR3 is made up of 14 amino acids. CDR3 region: CASSPGQGAYGYTF. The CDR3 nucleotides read TGTGCCAGCTCACCAGGACAGGGGGCCTATGGCTACACCTTC. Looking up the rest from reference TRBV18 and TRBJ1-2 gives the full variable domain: NAGVMQNPRHLVRRRGQEARLRCSPMKGHSHVYWYRQLPEEGLKFMVYLQKENIIDESGMPKERFSAEFPKEGPSILRIQQVVRGDSAAYFCASSPGQGAYGYTFGSGTRLTVV.

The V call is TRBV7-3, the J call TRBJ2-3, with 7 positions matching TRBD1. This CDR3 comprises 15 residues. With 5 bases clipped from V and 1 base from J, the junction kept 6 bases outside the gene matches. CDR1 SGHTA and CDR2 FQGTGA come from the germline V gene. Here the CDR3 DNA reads TGTGCCAGCAGCAACCCCGGGACAGGCACAGATACGCAGTATTTT. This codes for CASSNPGTGTDTQYF.

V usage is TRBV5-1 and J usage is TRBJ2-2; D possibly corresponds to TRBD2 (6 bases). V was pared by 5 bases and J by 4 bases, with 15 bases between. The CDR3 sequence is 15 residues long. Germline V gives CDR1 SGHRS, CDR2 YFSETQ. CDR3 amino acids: CASSSEGGSTGELFF. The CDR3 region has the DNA TGCGCCAGCAGTTCGGAGGGAGGTAGCACCGGGGAGCTGTTTTTT. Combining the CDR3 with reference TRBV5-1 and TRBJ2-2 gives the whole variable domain KAGVTQTPRYLIKTRGQQVTLSCSPISGHRSVSWYQQTPGQGLQFLFEYFSETQRNKGNFPGRFSGRQFSNSRSEMNVSTLELGDSALYLCASSSEGGSTGELFFGEGSRLTVL.

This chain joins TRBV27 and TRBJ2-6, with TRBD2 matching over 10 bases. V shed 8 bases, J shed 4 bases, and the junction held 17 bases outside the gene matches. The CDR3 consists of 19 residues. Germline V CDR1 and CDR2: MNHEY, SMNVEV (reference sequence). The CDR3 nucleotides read TGTGCCAGCTCGGGCGGGCTAGCGGGAGAATCGGAGGGGGCCAACGTCCTGACTTTC. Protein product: CASSGGLAGESEGANVLTF.

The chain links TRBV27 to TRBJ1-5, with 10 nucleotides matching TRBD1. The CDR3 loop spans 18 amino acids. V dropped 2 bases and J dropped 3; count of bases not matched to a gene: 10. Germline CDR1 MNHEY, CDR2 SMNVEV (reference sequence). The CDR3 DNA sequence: TGTGCCAGCAGTTTACTTGGGACAGGGGAATTCAACAATCAGCCCCAGCATTTT. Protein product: CASSLLGTGEFNNQPQHF.

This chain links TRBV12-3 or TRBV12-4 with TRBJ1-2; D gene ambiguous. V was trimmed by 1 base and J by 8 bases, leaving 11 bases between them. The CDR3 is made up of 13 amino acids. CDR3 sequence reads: CASSLGGSMGYTF. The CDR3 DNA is TGTGCCAGCAGTTTAGGAGGGTCTATGGGCTACACCTTC.

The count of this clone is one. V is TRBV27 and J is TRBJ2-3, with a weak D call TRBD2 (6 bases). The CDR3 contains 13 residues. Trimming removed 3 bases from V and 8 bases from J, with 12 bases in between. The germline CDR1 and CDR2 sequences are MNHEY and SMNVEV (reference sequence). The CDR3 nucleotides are TGTGCCAGCAGTTTCCCTAGCGCAAGTACGCAGTATTTT. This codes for CASSFPSASTQYF.

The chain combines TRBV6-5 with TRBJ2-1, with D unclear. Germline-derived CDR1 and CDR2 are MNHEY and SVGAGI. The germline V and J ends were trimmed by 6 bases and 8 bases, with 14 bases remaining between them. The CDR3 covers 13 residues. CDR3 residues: CASSSGLVDEQFF. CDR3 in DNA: TGTGCCAGCAGCTCTGGCCTGGTGGATGAGCAGTTCTTC.

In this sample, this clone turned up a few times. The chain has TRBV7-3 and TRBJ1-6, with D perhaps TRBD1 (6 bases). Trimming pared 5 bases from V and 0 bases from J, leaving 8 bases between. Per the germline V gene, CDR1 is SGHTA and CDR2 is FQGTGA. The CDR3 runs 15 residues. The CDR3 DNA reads TGTGCCAGCAGCCCGGACAGCTCCTATAATTCACCCCTCCACTTT. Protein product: CASSPDSSYNSPLHF.

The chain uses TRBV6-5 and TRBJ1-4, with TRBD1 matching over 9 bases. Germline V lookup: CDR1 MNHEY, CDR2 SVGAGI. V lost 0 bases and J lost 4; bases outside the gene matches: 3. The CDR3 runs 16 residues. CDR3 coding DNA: TGTGCCAGCAGTTACTCCGGGACAGGGTATAATGAAAAACTGTTTTTT. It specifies CASSYSGTGYNEKLFF.